This T cell receptor (beta chain) was identified in a study of Graves' ophthalmopathy and Graves' hyperthyroidism. The study amplified TCR beta CDR3 regions using RNA transcripts. A first-round RT-PCR used HTBI primers, followed by a second-round multiplex PCR. TCRdb re-derived calls from the multiplex PCR reads in MiXCR, one entry per CDR3 protein. The sample holds 680,000 or so distinct CDR3 sequences, approximately 21% seen once. V was clipped by 6 bases and J by 4 bases; unmatched bases: 11. This CDR3 comprises 15 residues. Germline CDR1 is DFQATT and CDR2 is SNEGSKA (reference sequence). In this cohort's terms, stable hyperthyroidism meant no ophthalmopathy by 18 months of follow-up. The hyperthyroidism patients, aged 18 to 65, had been newly diagnosed, with under 2 months' duration. If patients had other autoimmune diseases, uncontrolled infections, pregnancy or lactation, they were excluded. Reliance was placed on clinical symptoms, serum thyroxine, TRAb, thyroid ultrasound and orbital computed tomography for diagnosis.

This clonotype was counted at least ten times. The sample was peripheral blood. This rearrangement joins TRBV20-1 to TRBJ2-7; 11 positions agree with TRBD2. The source is a woman in her late teens or twenties with stable Graves' hyperthyroidism. Some clones in this sample may be carry-over from other donors' samples. CDR3 sequence: CSATPGLAVLYEQYF. The CDR3 region has the DNA TGCAGTGCGACCCCGGGACTAGCGGTTTTGTACGAGCAGTACTTC.